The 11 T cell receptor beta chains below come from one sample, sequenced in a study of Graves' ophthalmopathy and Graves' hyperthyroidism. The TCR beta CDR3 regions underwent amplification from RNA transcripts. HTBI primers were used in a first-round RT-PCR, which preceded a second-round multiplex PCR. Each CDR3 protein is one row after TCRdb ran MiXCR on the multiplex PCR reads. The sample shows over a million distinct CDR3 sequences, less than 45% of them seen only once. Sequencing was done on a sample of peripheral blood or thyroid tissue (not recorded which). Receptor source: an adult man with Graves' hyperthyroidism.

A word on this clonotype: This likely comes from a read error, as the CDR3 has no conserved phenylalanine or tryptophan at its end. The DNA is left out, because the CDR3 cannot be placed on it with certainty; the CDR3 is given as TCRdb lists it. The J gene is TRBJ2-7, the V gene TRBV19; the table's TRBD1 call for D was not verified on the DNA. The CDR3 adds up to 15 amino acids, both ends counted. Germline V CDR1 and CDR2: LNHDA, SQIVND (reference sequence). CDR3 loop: CASSILRLNTGPYDL.

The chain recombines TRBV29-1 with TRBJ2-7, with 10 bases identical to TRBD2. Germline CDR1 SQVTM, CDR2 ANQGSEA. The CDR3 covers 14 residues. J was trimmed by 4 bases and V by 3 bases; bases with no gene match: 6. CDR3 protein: CSVEGPAGGYEQYF. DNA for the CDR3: TGCAGCGTTGAGGGGCCAGCGGGGGGGTACGAGCAGTACTTC.

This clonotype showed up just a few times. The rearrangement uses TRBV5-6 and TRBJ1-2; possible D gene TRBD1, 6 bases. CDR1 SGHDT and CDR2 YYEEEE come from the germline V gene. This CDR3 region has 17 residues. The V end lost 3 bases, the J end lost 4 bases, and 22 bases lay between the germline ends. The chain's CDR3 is CASSSSAEQGRGYGYTF. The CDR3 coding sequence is TGTGCCAGCAGCTCATCCGCTGAACAGGGAAGAGGCTATGGCTACACCTTC.

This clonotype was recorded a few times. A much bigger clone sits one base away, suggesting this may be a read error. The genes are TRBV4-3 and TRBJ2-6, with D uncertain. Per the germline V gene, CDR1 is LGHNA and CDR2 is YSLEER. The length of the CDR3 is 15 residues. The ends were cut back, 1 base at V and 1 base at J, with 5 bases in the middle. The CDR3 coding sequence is TGCGCCAGCAGCCAAGGCCGATCTGGGGCCAACGTCCTGACTTTC. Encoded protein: CASSQGRSGANVLTF.

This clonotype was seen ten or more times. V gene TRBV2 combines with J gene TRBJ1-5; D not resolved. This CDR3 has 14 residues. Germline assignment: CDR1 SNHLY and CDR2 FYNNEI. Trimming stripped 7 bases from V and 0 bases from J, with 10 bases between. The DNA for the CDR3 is TGTGCCAGCACAGGAGGGAATAGCAATCAGCCCCAGCATTTT. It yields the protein CASTGGNSNQPQHF.

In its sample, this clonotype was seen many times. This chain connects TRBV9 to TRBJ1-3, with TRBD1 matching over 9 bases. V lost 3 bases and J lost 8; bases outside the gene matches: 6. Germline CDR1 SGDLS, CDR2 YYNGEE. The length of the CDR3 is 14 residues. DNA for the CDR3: TGTGCCAGCAGCGACGGGACAGGGATCGACACCATATATTTT. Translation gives CASSDGTGIDTIYF.

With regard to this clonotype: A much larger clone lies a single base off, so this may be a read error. The CDR3 loop reads CASSLRGCNEKLFF. For the CDR3, the DNA is TGTGCCAGCAGCCTCCGGGGCTGTAATGAAAAACTGTTTTTT. The chain has TRBV7-9 and TRBJ1-4, with D perhaps TRBD1 (5 bases). The CDR3 extends over 14 amino acids. The germline V gene has CDR1 SEHNR and CDR2 FQNEAQ (reference sequence). The V and J ends lost 5 bases and 4 bases respectively, with 11 bases between them.

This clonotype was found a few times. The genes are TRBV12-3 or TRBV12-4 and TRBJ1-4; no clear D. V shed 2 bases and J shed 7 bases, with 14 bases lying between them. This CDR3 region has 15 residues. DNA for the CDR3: TGTGCCAGCAGTTTATCGTCATGGGCGAGTGAAAAACTGTTTTTT. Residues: CASSLSSWASEKLFF.

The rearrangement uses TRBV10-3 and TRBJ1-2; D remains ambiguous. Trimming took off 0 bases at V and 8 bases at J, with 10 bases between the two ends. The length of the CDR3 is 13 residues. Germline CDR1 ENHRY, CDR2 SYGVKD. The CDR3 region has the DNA TGTGCCATCAGTGAGTCGAAGTCCGGCGGCTACACCTTC. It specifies CAISESKSGGYTF.

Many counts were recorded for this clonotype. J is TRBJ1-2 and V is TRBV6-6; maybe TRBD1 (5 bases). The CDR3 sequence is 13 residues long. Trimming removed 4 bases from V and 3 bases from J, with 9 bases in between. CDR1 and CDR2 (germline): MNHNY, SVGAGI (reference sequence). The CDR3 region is CASSSRVYYGYTF. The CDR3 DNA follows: TGTGCCAGCAGTTCCAGGGTGTACTATGGCTACACCTTC.

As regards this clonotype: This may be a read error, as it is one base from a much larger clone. CDR3 nucleotide sequence: TGCAGCGTTCGTGGGGCCTTTGGGGACACCACATATTTT. Translated, it gives CSVRGAFGDTTYF. The rearrangement joins TRBV29-1 to TRBJ1-3, with a tentative D call TRBD1 (6 bases). CDR1 and CDR2 from the germline V gene are SQVTM and ANQGSEA. CDR3 size: 13 residues.